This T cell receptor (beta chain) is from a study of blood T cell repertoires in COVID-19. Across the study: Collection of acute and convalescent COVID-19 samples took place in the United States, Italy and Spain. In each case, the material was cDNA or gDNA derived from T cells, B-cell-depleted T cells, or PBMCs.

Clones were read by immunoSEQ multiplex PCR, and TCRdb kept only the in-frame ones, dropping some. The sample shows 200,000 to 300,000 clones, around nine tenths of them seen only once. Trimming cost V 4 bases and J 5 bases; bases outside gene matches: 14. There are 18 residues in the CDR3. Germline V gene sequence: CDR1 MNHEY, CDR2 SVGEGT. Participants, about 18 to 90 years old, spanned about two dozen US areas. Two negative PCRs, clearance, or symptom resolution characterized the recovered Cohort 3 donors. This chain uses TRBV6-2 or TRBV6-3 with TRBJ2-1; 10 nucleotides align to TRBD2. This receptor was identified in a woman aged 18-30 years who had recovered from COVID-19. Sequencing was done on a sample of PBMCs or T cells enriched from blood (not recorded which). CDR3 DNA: TGTGCCAGCAGTTTCTTTAGCGGGGGGCCTAGAACCCACAATGAGCAGTTCTTC. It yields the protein CASSFFSGGPRTHNEQFF.